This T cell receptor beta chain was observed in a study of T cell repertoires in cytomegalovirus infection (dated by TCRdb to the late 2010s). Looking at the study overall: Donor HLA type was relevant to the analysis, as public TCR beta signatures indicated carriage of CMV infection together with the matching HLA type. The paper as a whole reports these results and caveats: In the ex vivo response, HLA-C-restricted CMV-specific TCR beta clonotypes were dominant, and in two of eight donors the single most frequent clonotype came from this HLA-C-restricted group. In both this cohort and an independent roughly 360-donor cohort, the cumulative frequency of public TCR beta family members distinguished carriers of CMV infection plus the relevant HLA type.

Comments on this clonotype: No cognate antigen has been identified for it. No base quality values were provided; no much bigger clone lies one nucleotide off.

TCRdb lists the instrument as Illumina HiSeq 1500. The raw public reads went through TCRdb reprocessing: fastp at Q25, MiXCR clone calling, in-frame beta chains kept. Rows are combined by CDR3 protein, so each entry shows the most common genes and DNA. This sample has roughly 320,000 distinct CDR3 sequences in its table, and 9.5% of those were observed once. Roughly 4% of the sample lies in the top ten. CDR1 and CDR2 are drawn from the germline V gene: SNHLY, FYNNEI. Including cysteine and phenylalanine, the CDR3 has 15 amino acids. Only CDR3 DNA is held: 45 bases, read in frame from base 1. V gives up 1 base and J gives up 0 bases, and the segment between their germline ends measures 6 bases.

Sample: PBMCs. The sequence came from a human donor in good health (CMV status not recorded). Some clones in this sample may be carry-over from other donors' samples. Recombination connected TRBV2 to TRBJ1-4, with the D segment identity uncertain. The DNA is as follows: TGTGCCAGCAGTGAAGACAGAACAACTAATGAAAAACTGTTTTTT. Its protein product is CASSEDRTTNEKLFF.